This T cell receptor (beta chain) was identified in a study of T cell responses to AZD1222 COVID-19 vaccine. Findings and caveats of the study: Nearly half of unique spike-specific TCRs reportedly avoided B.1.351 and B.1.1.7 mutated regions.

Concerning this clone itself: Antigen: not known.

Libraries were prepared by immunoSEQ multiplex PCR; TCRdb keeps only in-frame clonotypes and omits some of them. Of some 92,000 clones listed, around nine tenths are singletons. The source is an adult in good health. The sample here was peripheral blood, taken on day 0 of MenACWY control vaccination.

CDR3 nucleotide sequence: TGTGCCAGCAGCTTCCAATTAGGGGATAACTATGGCTACACCTTC. Its protein product is CASSFQLGDNYGYTF. The rearrangement links TRBV7-9 to TRBJ1-2; tentative D call: TRBD1 (5 bases). V lost 3 bases and J 1 base, leaving 12 bases between the germline ends. The CDR3 has 15 residues. Germline V gene data show CDR1 as SEHNR and CDR2 as FQNEAQ (reference sequence). Supplemented by reference TRBV7-9 and TRBJ1-2, the full variable domain reads DTGVSQNPRHKITKRGQNVTFRCDPISEHNRLYWYRQTLGQGPEFLTYFQNEAQLEKSRLLSDRFSAERPKGSFSTLEIQRTEQGDSAMYLCASSFQLGDNYGYTFGSGTRLTVV.